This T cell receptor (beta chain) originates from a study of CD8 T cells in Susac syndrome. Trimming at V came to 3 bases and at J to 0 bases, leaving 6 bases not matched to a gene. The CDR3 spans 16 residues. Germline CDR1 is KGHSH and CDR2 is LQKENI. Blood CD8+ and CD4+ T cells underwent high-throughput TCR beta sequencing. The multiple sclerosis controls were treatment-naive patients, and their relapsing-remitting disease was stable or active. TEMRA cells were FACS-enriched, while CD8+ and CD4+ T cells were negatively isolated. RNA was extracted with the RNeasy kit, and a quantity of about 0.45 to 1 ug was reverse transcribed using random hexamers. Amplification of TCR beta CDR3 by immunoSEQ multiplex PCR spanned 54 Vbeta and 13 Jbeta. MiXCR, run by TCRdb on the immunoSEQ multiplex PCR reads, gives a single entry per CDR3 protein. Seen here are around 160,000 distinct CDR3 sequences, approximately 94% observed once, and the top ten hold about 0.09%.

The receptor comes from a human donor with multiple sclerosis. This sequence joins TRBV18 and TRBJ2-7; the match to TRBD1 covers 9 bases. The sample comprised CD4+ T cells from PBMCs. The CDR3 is CASSPLRQGVSYEQYF. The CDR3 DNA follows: TGTGCCAGCTCACCCCTAAGACAGGGGGTCTCCTACGAGCAGTACTTC.